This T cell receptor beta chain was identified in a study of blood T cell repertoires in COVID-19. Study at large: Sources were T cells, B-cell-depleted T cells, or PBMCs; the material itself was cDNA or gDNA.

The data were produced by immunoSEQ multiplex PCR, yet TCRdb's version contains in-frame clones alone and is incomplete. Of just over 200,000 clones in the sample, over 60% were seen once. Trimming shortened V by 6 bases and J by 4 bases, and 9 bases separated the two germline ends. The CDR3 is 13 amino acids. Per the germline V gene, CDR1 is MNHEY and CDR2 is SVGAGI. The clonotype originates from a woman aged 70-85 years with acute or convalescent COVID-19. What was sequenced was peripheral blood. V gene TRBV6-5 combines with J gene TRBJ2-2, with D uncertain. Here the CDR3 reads CASSPLGTGELFF. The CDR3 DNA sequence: TGTGCCAGCAGCCCCCTCGGCACCGGGGAGCTGTTTTTT.